This TCR beta chain derives from a study of T cells in tuberculosis (dated by TCRdb to 2016 to 2019). General notes on the study: The study combined CD1B tetramers and high-throughput TCR immunosequencing to characterize T cells specific for the mycobacterial lipid antigen glucose monomycolate (GMM). In a South African clinical cohort, IGRA-negative adolescents, IGRA-positive adolescents with latent tuberculosis and adults with active tuberculosis were compared, with 10 to 11 people in each group.

As encoded in the germline V gene (reference sequence), CDR1 is SGHNT while CDR2 is YYREEE. Clipping removes 3 bases from V and 4 bases from J, with 3 as the unmatched junction base count. There are 13 amino acids in the CDR3, from cysteine to phenylalanine inclusive. Just CDR3 DNA is preserved here, 39 bases in frame from base 1. With respect to this clone: What this receptor recognizes is not known. Per-base quality was not reported, and no clone a single base away is much larger than it.

At study entry, adolescents were screened for latent tuberculosis infection using a tuberculin skin test and the QuantiFERON-TB GOLD In-Tube IGRA. Immunosequencing was performed on unsorted cryopreserved PBMC, with 110,000 or so T cells per clinical donor covered on average. Eleven high schools in the Worcester region of the Western Cape, South Africa, served as enrollment sites for adolescents aged 12 to 18 years. Ten adolescents infected with M. tuberculosis and about ten uninfected adolescents were chosen and matched for age and sex. For the adolescents, PBMC were isolated by density centrifugation from freshly drawn heparinized blood and then cryopreserved. Beyond this particular receptor, the publication reports: Smaller NN-distances were partly driven by shorter CDR3-alpha lengths in active tuberculosis patients, and statistical significance was not reached for the TCR-beta difference. Clinical samples were selected based on the availability of cryopreserved specimens, with adults included as active tuberculosis cases and adolescents included as controls. Active tuberculosis TCR-alpha repertoires showed smaller mean NN-distances to GMM-specific TCRs than IGRA-negative controls, suggesting clonal expansion of these TCRs. An accuracy of approximately 87% (AUROC about 0.91) was reached by a classifier using the diverse GMM-specific repertoire, compared with approximately 70% accuracy when GEM motif frequencies were used.

TCR libraries were generated with the immunoSEQ multiplex PCR assay, using TCR-beta and/or TCR-alpha/delta assays for each sample. Amplified TCR libraries were sequenced on the Illumina high-throughput platform. On the authors' methods: Clustering and dimensionality reduction relied on pairwise TCRdist distances among GMM-specific receptors from T cells that were either sorted ex vivo or expanded in vitro. Each clinical repertoire was assigned a mean NN-distance score, defined as the average TCRdist to the nearest 10% of tetramer-positive reference sequences. GEM TCR motif frequency was calculated as the fraction of unique TCRs that matched known GEM sequences in V/J usage and CDR3 length. Active tuberculosis was classified by linear discriminant analysis with leave-one-out cross-validation, implemented in scikit-learn. What TCRdb holds here is the immuneACCESS table cut down to in-frame rearrangements. Part of the clones is not present; checked against another copy, under half of the missing clones reflect an unresolved V gene, and the others are unexplained. Clone size and V and J calls were adopted from that table, with D and trimming inferred from the DNA. The sample table holds around 25,000 clones, of which roughly 92% were seen once. The ten top clones hold roughly a sixth of the sample.

Sequencing was performed on PBMCs. In this chain, TRBV5-4 is recombined with TRBJ1-2; a stretch of 7 junction bases matches TRBD1. This TCR derives from a donor between 5 and 29 years old with latent tuberculosis or without tuberculosis infection. Some clones in this sample may be carry-over from other donors' samples. The DNA reads as follows: TGTGCCAGCAGCTGGGGACAGCTCTATGGCTACACCTTC. Its translation is CASSWGQLYGYTF.